The TCR beta chain described here comes from a study of cytomegalovirus exposure and HLA in healthy donors (TCRdb year 2017). Turning to the overall study: An earlier analysis of some 500 of the donors reported 250 to 300 Gb of sequence data and 117 million unique TCR beta sequences from about 180 million T cells. HLA typing included class I and class II loci at four-digit resolution. A later genetic analysis used genome-wide SNP genotypes for about 65% of the 666 donors, treating that subset as a discovery cohort. In a later analysis, previously published TCR beta repertoires from about 670 donors were re-analyzed and high-resolution HLA genotyping was added so that TCR occurrence patterns could be studied. Every repertoire in the discovery cohort had been generated on one and the same sequencing platform. A separate validation cohort of 90 to 150 different subjects was used in addition to the roughly 640-subject first cohort. The later analysis used no new phenotypic data to find candidate immune exposures, relying instead on TCR beta sequences and their occurrence across donors. Across 300 to 400 genotyped donors of the cohort, an average of roughly 250,000 unique TCR beta nucleotide sequences per donor were sequenced, and around 20% of those sequences were non-productive. A handful of DR-DQ haplotypes were handled as single units for association and clustering because linkage in the cohort was strong. An earlier analysis of 450 to 750 of the donors used high-throughput TCR beta sequencing to judge whether each TCR beta V gene segment behaved as functional or pseudogenic. Around 300 gigabases of sequencing data and 70 million to 85 million unique TCR sequences were included in an early release covering 500 to 750 HLA-typed donors. Of the 300 to 450 genotyped donors, approximately 83% fell in the genetic ancestry cluster associated with self-reported Caucasian donors. High-throughput TCR immunosequencing, statistical association of individual TCRs with disease status, and machine learning were combined to predict cytomegalovirus infection status. Typing coverage differed by locus: A, B, C, DRB1 and DQB1 were typed in roughly 629-640 donors, DQA1 in around 500, DPA1 in over 600, and DPB1 in just under 490. Donor age, sex, ethnicity and CMV serostatus were collected together with the repertoire data. The T cell repertoires of roughly 660 subjects were profiled by immunosequencing and related to cytomegalovirus serostatus. The study was designed to test whether signatures of past pathogen exposure could be identified by cataloging public T cell receptors. Broad study findings and their caveats: In a later analysis, HLA-associated TCR beta chains showed more clonal expansion and lower generation probabilities than non-associated chains that were equally common. According to a later analysis, parvovirus B19, influenza, CMV and Epstein-Barr virus appeared linked to several top co-occurrence clusters. A further reported finding was that TCR beta sequences accurately predicted the HLA-A and HLA-B alleles for most subjects in the first cohort. The presence/absence analyses assumed that sequencing depth was roughly uniform across donors, and that assumption may not be true. The earlier analysis of some 560 of the donors excluded roughly 17 rarely observed V segments, including chromosome 9 orphons, because counts were too low. Most TCR sequences were observed very rarely across donors, whereas some public TCRs were present in many individuals. In a later analysis, most CMV-associated TCR beta chains were found to appear HLA-restricted, with HLA associations seemingly driven largely by CMV exposure. In vitro tests confirmed that a few of the cytomegalovirus-associated TCR beta chains recognize cytomegalovirus antigens. In a later analysis, the rate of TCR association differed among HLA loci, with DRB1 alleles having the most associated TCRs and HLA-C alleles having the fewest. The only immune exposure information available for the cohort was CMV serostatus. Correlated functional status among segregating V segments might reflect linkage disequilibrium, but an unknown experimental factor could not be ruled out. An association between a missense DCLRE1C variant and V-gene and J-gene trimming of TCR beta chains was found in a later genetic analysis and replicated in an independent cohort. In a later genetic analysis, fewer N-insertions in productive TCRs were reported among donors in an Asian-associated ancestry cluster than the approximately 670-donor mean. When HLA alleles, especially DR and DQ, strongly co-occurred, TCR associations were difficult to assign to individual alleles. The study listed approximately 160 TCR beta chains as associated with cytomegalovirus. Cytomegalovirus status was reported to be diagnosed by the classifier with high specificity and sensitivity in both the original and validation cohorts. In this cohort, only TCR beta chains were sequenced, and detectable features were limited by the absence of alpha or paired-chain data. An earlier analysis of around 600 of the donors showed that most TCR beta V segments appeared in productive rearrangements either about 87% or about 30% of the time, which broadly matched IMGT annotations. A cluster of highly shared sequence variants was judged likely to represent a technical artifact of the sequencing pipeline. Some IMGT-functional V segments, including TRBV6-2 and TRBV6-3, could not be distinguished by the 87-base-pair reads and were therefore excluded. It was suggested by the authors that the approach could potentially be generalized to other disease states and immunological phenotypes. Because HLA typing was missing for some donors at each locus, association tests included only the typed subset. A later analysis associated 16,951 TCR beta sequences with specific HLA alleles at a false discovery rate of 0.05.

The library came from the immunoSEQ multiplex PCR assay. The multiplex PCR relied on a mix of 60 forward primers for TCR Vbeta segments and 13 reverse primers for TCR Jbeta segments. The CDR3 region of rearranged TCR beta genes was amplified from genomic DNA by a multiplex PCR assay. On the Illumina HiSeq System, the amplified TCR beta libraries were sequenced as 87-base-pair reads. The original methods were these. In a later analysis, some 80 million unique TCR beta chains were counted across the approximately 640 repertoires, and around 10 million of these chains were shared by at least two donors. Raw reads were error-corrected and collapsed into unique sequences with a nearest-neighbor algorithm that merged closely related sequences to remove PCR and sequencing errors. Alignment of CDR3 sequences to IMGT reference sequences was used to assign V, D and J gene segments. For a sequence to be retained, at least a six-nucleotide match to both a V gene segment and a J gene segment was required. A rearrangement was called productive if the CDR3 had no stop codons and remained in frame with V and J, and every other rearrangement was called non-productive. Following IMGT convention, CDR3 was defined as the stretch from the second conserved V-encoded cysteine up to the conserved J-encoded phenylalanine. In an earlier analysis of approximately 500 of the donors, sequences lacking an unambiguous match to a single V gene segment were excluded. In an earlier analysis of several hundred of the donors, V segments were called functional above 56.7% productive rearrangements and were called segregating when the between-donor standard deviation exceeded 5%. A statistical classification framework was built for diagnosing cytomegalovirus status from the catalog of TCR beta chain sequences. V and J gene assignment, in a later analysis, came from comparing TCR nucleotide sequences with IMGT/GENE-DB human TR gene sequences. Using the TCRdist pipeline, a later analysis assigned CDR3 sequences along with most-parsimonious VDJ recombination scenarios. In a later analysis, each TCR beta chain was defined by its CDR3 amino acid sequence together with its V-gene family, and reads without a unique V-gene family were excluded. As a way to deal with suspected cross-contamination and a sequencing artifact, a later analysis dropped approximately 570 nucleotide sequences that were highly shared and had low generation probability. For each public chain, a later analysis derived a clonal expansion index from normalized ranks of inferred template counts within each repertoire. In a later analysis, generation probabilities were computed with a VDJ recombination model fitted to out-of-frame rearrangements, and the resulting probabilities were checked against IGoR. A later analysis scored TCR-TCR, TCR-HLA and TCR-CMV co-occurrence with hypergeometric tests, applying a repertoire-size bias correction to TCR pairs. To estimate false discovery rates, a later analysis permuted the HLA or CMV assignments 20 times. A later analysis grouped co-occurring TCRs with DBSCAN, adding TCRdist sequence similarity when clustering within HLA-allele-positive subsets. For co-occurrence clustering, repertoires with fewer than 30,000 or more than 120,000 public chains were excluded, along with about five repertoires with anomalous nucleotide sharing. TCRdb provides this immuneACCESS table in a form limited to in-frame rearrangements. Some clones are lacking; in checked studies, under half of them reflect an unresolved V gene, and why the rest are absent is not known. The V and J calls and clone size are taken from that table; D and trimming were inferred from the DNA. The sample data list 100,000 to 150,000 clones, and roughly 80% of these were observed just once. The top ten hold around 3.3% of the sample.

The cohort comprised approximately 700 healthy bone marrow donors. Cohort members were all nominally healthy when sampled, although unrecorded immune exposures were likely present. The donor was CMV seronegative and was included in the group of a few hundred seronegative cohort members. Each donor provided a peripheral blood sample, and peripheral blood mononuclear cells were used for TCR beta sequencing. Genomic DNA extraction from the blood cell samples was performed with the Qiagen DNeasy Blood Extraction Kit. The cysteine opens and the phenylalanine closes a CDR3 of 14 amino acids. This entry keeps only the CDR3 DNA: 42 bases, framed from base 1. Via the germline V gene, CDR1 is SGHTS and CDR2 YDEGEE. Trimmed from V: 4 bases; trimmed from J: 8 bases; junction bases lacking a gene match: 7. To note about this clone: No cognate antigen has been identified for it. Base qualities are not provided; no much larger clone lies one nucleotide away.

Sample: PBMCs. The TCR sequence derives from a woman aged 45-65 years in good health and CMV-seronegative. The chain is made from TRBV5-8 and TRBJ1-1; 11 nucleotides in the junction match TRBD1. The CDR3 region: CASSQVGTGGEAFF. The DNA reads TGTGCCAGCAGCCAAGTAGGGACAGGGGGAGAAGCTTTCTTT.